This T cell receptor (beta chain) was found in a study of CD8+CD57+ T cells in acquired aplastic anemia. Study-level background: Sorted CD4+ and CD8+ cells gave a mean 3.2 ug DNA, range about 0.19 to 27.4 ug. Study-wide findings and caveats: The CD8+ Simpson's diversity of patients and controls was not significantly different. In common between the patients and the controls were twenty-nine CD8+ CDR3 sequences.

A word on this clonotype: What it binds is not known.

The germline gives CDR1 SGHTS, CDR2 YDEGEE. V trimming: 5 bases; J trimming: 0 bases; junction bases outside the gene matches: 3. The CDR3 sequence is 14 residues long. Profiling that covered TCR beta VDJ and CDR3 relied on genomic DNA as its template. Via MiXCR, TCRdb re-called the reads, giving one row per CDR3 protein. The sample has 400,000 to 450,000 distinct CDR3 sequences, about two thirds seen once; the top ten hold 3% to 4.5%. Sequenced: sorted CD4+, CD8+, or CD8+CD57+ T cells (not recorded which) from PBMCs. The sequence was obtained from a human donor in good health, serving as a control. The chain couples TRBV5-8 to TRBJ1-2, with 8 bases identical to TRBD1. CDR3 amino acids: CASRRTGTNYGYTF. The CDR3 DNA reads TGTGCCAGCAGAAGGACAGGGACTAACTATGGCTACACCTTC.